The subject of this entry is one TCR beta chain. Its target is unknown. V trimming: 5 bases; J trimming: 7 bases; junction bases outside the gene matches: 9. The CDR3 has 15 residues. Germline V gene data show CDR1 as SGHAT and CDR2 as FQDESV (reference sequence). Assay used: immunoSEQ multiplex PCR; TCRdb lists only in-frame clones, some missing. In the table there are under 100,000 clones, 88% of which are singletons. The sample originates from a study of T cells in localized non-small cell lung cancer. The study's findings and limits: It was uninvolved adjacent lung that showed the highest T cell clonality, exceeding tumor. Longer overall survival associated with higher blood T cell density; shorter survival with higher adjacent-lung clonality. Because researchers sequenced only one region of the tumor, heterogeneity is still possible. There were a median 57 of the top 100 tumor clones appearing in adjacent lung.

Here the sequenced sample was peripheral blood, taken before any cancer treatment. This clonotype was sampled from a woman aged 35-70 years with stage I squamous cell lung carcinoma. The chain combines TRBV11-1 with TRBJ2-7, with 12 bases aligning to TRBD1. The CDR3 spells CASSLRDRGPPEQYF. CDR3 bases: TGTGCCAGCAGCCTGCGGGACAGGGGGCCGCCGGAGCAGTACTTC.